This T cell receptor delta chain stems from a study of Vδ1+ human thymocytes. Sequences come from RNA converted to cDNA by reverse transcription. Pooled V-gene forward primers with one constant-region reverse primer generated the CDR3 amplicons by multiplex PCR. TCRdb redid clone calling on the multiplex PCR reads using CATT. Here the sample spans 24,000 or so delta-chain clones, about 29% being singletons. Study conclusions and caveats: Unlike peripheral blood Vdelta1+ controls, thymic delta-chain sequences included roughly 22% Vdelta2 and few Vdelta3. Highly polyclonal TRG and TRD repertoires with Gaussian CDR3 length distributions appeared in thymus. TRG sequences recurred across donors, whereas TRD sequences stayed essentially private.

The germline CDR1 and CDR2 sequences are TSWWSYY and QGS. Trimming removed 5 bases from V and 5 bases from J; junction bases left unmatched: 25. The CDR3 extends over 20 amino acids. Concerning this clone itself: The antigen remains unidentified.

This chain uses TRDV1 with TRDJ1, with 8 bases lining up with TRDD2. Input material: Vdelta1+ gamma-delta thymocytes from the thymus. Subset of the sample: FACS-sorted CD3+ TCRalphabeta- TCRVdelta1+ TCRVdelta2- thymocytes. The clonotype comes from a boy under two years old who had congenital heart surgery. This CDR3 reads CALGPSPLPKSISPPDKLIF. The CDR3 nucleotides read TGTGCTCTTGGGCCATCTCCCCTTCCTAAATCGATATCACCCCCGGATAAACTCATCTTT.